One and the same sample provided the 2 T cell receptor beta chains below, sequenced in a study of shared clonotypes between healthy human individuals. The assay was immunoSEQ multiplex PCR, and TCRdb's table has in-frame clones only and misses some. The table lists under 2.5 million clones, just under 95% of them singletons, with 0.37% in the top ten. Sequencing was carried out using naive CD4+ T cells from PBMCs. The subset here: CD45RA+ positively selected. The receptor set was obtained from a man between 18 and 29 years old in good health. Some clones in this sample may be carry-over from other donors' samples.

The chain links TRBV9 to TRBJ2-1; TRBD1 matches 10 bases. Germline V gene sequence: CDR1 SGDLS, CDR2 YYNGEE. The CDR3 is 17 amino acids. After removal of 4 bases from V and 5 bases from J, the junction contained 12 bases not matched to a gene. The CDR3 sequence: CASSPRGDRGLNNEQFF. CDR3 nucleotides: TGTGCCAGCAGCCCCAGAGGGGACAGGGGTTTGAACAATGAGCAGTTCTTC.

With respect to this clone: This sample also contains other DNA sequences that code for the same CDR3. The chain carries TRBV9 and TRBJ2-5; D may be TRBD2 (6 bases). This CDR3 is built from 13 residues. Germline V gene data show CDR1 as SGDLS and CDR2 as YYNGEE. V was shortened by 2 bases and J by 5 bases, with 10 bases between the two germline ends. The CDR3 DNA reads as TGTGCCAGCAGCGTGGGAGGAACGGAGACCCAGTACTTC. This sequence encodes CASSVGGTETQYF.